This TCR beta chain was obtained from a study of shared clonotypes between healthy human individuals. The study's findings and limits: Four donors had about 5.1% of their naive CD4 clonotypes in common.

Note on this clone: The antigen remains unidentified.

Running of the assay took place at deep level. Sorted-subset replicate PCR reactions were performed with about 200 ng DNA, corresponding to some 32,000 T cell genomes. The protocol was immunoSEQ multiplex PCR, while the TCRdb copy is restricted to in-frame clones and leaves out a portion. The sample shows millions of clones, 85% to 95% of them seen only once. The sequence was collected from a man younger than 35 in good health. The specimen was naive CD4+ T cells sorted from blood. The subset: CD45RA+ positively selected.

The CDR3 spells CASSPGRELYEQYF. The CDR3 region has the DNA TGTGCCAGCTCACCAGGAAGGGAGCTCTACGAGCAGTACTTC. The V and J genes are TRBV18 and TRBJ2-7; weak D call: TRBD2 (5 bases). Germline CDR1 is KGHSH and CDR2 is LQKENI. The V and J ends lost 2 bases and 3 bases respectively, with 11 bases between them. The CDR3 has 14 residues.